Listed below are T cell receptor beta chains from one sample, sequenced in a study of CD8 T cells in ankylosing spondylitis. TCRdb reanalysed the 5' RACE reads using MiXCR and keeps one entry per CDR3 protein. The sample includes about 31,000 distinct CDR3 sequences, about 7% of them seen just once. Material for sequencing was blood, either unsorted or a sorted T cell fraction (not recorded which). Source of these receptors: a male donor with ankylosing spondylitis or in good health (not recorded which). Both conserved end residues are part of each CDR3. D genes are given only for firm matches. The listing skips clone size in some rows; elsewhere it reads once, few, many or a size class.

v_gene	j_gene	abundance	d_gene	CDR3aa	CDR3nt
TRBV3-1	TRBJ2-5	many	TRBD2	CASSQGGTSGRFLTQYF	TGTGCCAGCAGCCAAGGTGGCACTAGCGGGAGATTTCTAACCCAGTACTTC
TRBV5-1	TRBJ2-5	few	-	CASSLAARNQETQYF	TGCGCCAGCAGCTTGGCCGCCAGGAACCAAGAGACCCAGTACTTC
TRBV6-1	TRBJ2-1	few	-	CASSAGLQNYNEQFF	TGTGCCAGCAGCGCGGGACTTCAAAACTACAATGAGCAGTTCTTC
TRBV28	TRBJ1-5	-	-	CASSLGWGEEQPQHF	TGTGCCAGCAGTTTAGGATGGGGGGAAGAACAGCCCCAGCATTTT
TRBV29-1	TRBJ2-2	few	-	CSVGETRDTGELFF	TGCAGCGTTGGAGAGACAAGAGACACCGGGGAGCTGTTTTTT
TRBV10-3	TRBJ2-7	-	-	CAIMRASSYEQYF	TGTGCCATCATGAGGGCTAGCTCCTACGAGCAGTACTTC
TRBV5-5	TRBJ2-2	many	-	CASSPRLANTGELFF	TGTGCCAGCAGCCCGCGTTTAGCTAACACCGGGGAGCTGTTTTTT
TRBV20-1	TRBJ2-2	many	-	CSASSGFQGGGELFF	TGCAGTGCTAGTTCAGGGTTTCAGGGAGGCGGGGAGCTGTTTTTT
TRBV13	TRBJ1-2	few	-	CASSPEGGRYGYTF	TGTGCCAGCAGCCCCGAGGGGGGACGATATGGCTACACCTTC
TRBV5-1	TRBJ2-1	many	TRBD2	CASSFSGTSANEQFF	TGCGCCAGCAGCTTTTCCGGGACTAGCGCCAATGAGCAGTTCTTC
TRBV3-1	TRBJ2-3	-	-	CASSHQVHPATDTQYF	TGTGCCAGCTCCCATCAAGTCCATCCAGCTACAGATACGCAGTATTTT
TRBV18	TRBJ2-7	few	TRBD1	CASSPGAGQGYEQYF	TGTGCCAGCTCACCAGGAGCGGGACAGGGTTACGAGCAGTACTTC
TRBV10-3	TRBJ2-5	many	TRBD2	CAISSGTSGDQETQYF	TGTGCCATTTCCTCCGGGACTAGCGGGGATCAAGAGACCCAGTACTTC
TRBV5-6	TRBJ2-2	many	TRBD1	CASSLVGTGGSDGELFF	TGTGCCAGCAGCTTGGTTGGGACAGGGGGCTCTGACGGGGAGCTGTTTTTT
TRBV9	TRBJ2-2	many	-	CASSVGADTGELFF	TGTGCCAGCAGCGTAGGGGCTGACACCGGGGAGCTGTTTTTT
TRBV27	TRBJ2-1	many	-	CASSLPQGAFNEQFF	TGTGCCAGCAGTTTACCACAGGGTGCCTTCAATGAGCAGTTCTTC
TRBV4-1	TRBJ2-7	many	-	CASSQLTERTYEQYF	TGCGCCAGCAGCCAATTGACAGAACGTACCTACGAGCAGTACTTC
TRBV29-1	TRBJ2-1	many	-	CSFCQGFSYNEQFF	TGCAGCTTTTGCCAGGGTTTCTCCTACAATGAGCAGTTCTTC
TRBV5-1	TRBJ2-2	many	TRBD2	CASSWGLDNTGELFF	TGCGCCAGCAGCTGGGGACTAGATAACACCGGGGAGCTGTTTTTT
TRBV19	TRBJ1-1	many	-	CASSTTENTEAFF	TGTGCCAGTAGCACGACGGAGAACACTGAAGCTTTCTTT
TRBV5-6	TRBJ1-2	-	-	CASSPGGGRRGYGYTF	TGTGCCAGCAGCCCCGGCGGGGGGCGCCGGGGGTATGGCTACACCTTC
TRBV5-1	TRBJ2-7	few	-	CASSLQGGYYEQYF	TGCGCCAGCAGCTTACAGGGTGGATACTACGAGCAGTACTTC
TRBV5-1	TRBJ2-1	many	TRBD1	CASSSNRGESNEQFF	TGCGCCAGCAGCTCAAACAGGGGGGAAAGCAATGAGCAGTTCTTC
TRBV10-2	TRBJ1-1	many	-	CASSLLNEAFF	TGCGCCAGCAGTCTTCTGAATGAAGCTTTCTTT
TRBV27	TRBJ2-1	many	-	CASSLSRGLNEQFF	TGTGCCAGCAGTTTATCCCGGGGGCTAAATGAGCAGTTCTTC
TRBV10-3	TRBJ2-3	many	TRBD2	CAISSRTSGTDTQYF	TGTGCCATCAGTTCCAGGACTAGCGGCACAGATACGCAGTATTTT
TRBV7-8	TRBJ2-3	many	-	CASSLGRDGSTDTQYF	TGTGCCAGCAGCTTGGGTCGGGATGGAAGCACAGATACGCAGTATTTT
TRBV2	TRBJ1-1	many	-	CASSTGFSTEAFF	TGTGCCAGCAGTACAGGGTTTAGCACTGAAGCTTTCTTT
TRBV10-2	TRBJ2-7	many	-	CASRPGPNEQYF	TGCGCCAGCAGACCCGGCCCTAACGAGCAGTACTTC
TRBV11-1	TRBJ2-1	few	TRBD2	CASRGPGTSGPNAYNEQFF	TGTGCCAGCAGAGGGCCCGGGACTAGCGGTCCGAACGCCTACAATGAGCAGTTCTTC
TRBV6-5	TRBJ2-1	many	TRBD2	CASSYTPRLAGANNEQFF	TGTGCCAGCAGTTACACGCCAAGACTAGCGGGAGCGAACAATGAGCAGTTCTTC
TRBV12-3/TRBV12-4	TRBJ1-2	medium-sized	TRBD1	CASSRGTGSNYGYTF	TGTGCCAGCAGCCGAGGGACAGGGTCGAACTATGGCTACACCTTC
TRBV5-1	TRBJ1-5	many	TRBD1	CASSLAPTGAGQPQHF	TGCGCCAGCAGCTTGGCCCCCACAGGGGCCGGCCAGCCCCAGCATTTT
TRBV4-2	TRBJ2-3	many	-	CASSPRLTDTQYF	TGTGCCAGCAGCCCTAGGTTGACAGATACGCAGTATTTT
TRBV18	TRBJ2-5	many	-	CASSPLGSLETQYF	TGTGCCAGCTCACCGCTTGGGTCTTTGGAGACCCAGTACTTC
TRBV20-1	TRBJ2-5	many	TRBD1	CSARDDRGNQETQYF	TGCAGTGCTAGAGATGACAGGGGAAACCAAGAGACCCAGTACTTC
TRBV5-1	TRBJ2-7	many	TRBD1	CASRNTGDSYEQYF	TGCGCCAGCCGGAACACAGGGGATTCCTACGAGCAGTACTTC
TRBV10-1	TRBJ2-2	many	-	CASRYSDTGELFF	TGCGCCAGCCGATACTCTGACACCGGGGAGCTGTTTTTT
TRBV15	TRBJ2-7	many	TRBD2	CATSRPGLAANEQYF	TGTGCCACCAGCAGACCAGGACTAGCGGCGAACGAGCAGTACTTC
TRBV7-6	TRBJ2-2	many	-	CASSLRAETNTGELFF	TGTGCCAGCAGCTTAAGAGCCGAAACGAACACCGGGGAGCTGTTTTTT
TRBV27	TRBJ2-7	many	TRBD1	CASSLPGGQYEQYF	TGTGCCAGCAGTTTACCAGGGGGTCAATACGAGCAGTACTTC
TRBV20-1	TRBJ2-7	many	TRBD2	CSAFSGRASKGSYEQYF	TGCAGTGCCTTTAGCGGGAGGGCCAGTAAGGGATCCTACGAGCAGTACTTC
TRBV19	TRBJ2-3	many	-	CASTTQEGTDTQYF	TGTGCCAGTACCACCCAGGAGGGCACAGATACGCAGTATTTT
TRBV19	TRBJ2-1	many	-	CARRTPDDEQFF	TGTGCCAGGAGGACTCCTGATGATGAGCAGTTCTTC
TRBV12-5	TRBJ2-1	-	TRBD2	CASGLGDYDNEQFF	TGTGCTAGTGGTTTGGGGGACTACGACAATGAGCAGTTCTTC
TRBV3-1	TRBJ2-3	many	TRBD2	CASSPLSGASTDTQYF	TGTGCCAGCAGCCCTCTCAGCGGGGCTAGCACAGATACGCAGTATTTT
TRBV7-2	TRBJ1-5	many	-	CASTLLPGGGPQHF	TGTGCCAGCACCCTCTTACCCGGGGGGGGGCCCCAGCATTTT
TRBV5-1	TRBJ2-1	many	TRBD2	CASSSGLAGGEQFF	TGCGCCAGCAGCTCCGGACTAGCGGGAGGGGAGCAGTTCTTC